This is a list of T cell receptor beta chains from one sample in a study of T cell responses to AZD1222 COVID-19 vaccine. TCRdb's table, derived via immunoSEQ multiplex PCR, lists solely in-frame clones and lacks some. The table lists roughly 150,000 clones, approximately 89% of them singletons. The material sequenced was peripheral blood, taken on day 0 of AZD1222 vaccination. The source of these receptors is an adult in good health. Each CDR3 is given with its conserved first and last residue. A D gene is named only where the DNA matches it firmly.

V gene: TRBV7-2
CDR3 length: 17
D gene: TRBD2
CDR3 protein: CASSLQAGGVGANVLTF

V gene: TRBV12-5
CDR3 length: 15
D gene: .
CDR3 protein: CASGLTPGLANPLHF

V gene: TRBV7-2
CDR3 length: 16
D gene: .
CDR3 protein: CASSLGRPGAGNTIYF

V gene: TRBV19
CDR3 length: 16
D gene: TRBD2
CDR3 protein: CASSPRTSGSQYEQYF

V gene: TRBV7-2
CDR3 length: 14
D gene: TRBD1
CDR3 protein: CASSSQGGNYGYTF

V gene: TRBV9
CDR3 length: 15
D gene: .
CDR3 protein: CASSVEAGGGETQYF

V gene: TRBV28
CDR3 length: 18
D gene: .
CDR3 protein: CASSPRLPGAGDNQPQHF

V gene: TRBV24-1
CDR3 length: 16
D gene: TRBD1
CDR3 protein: CATSAVLYRGPGELFF

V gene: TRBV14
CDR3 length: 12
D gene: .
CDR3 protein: CASSQGGTEAFF

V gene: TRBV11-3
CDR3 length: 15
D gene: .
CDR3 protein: CASSLGGSMNTEAFF

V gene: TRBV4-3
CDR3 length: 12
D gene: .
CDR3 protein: CAQSFLQYEQYF

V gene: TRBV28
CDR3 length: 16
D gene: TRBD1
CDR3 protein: CASSISPGTGRHEQYF

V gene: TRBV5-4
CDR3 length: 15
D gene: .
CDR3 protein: CASSLVQDPGNEQFF

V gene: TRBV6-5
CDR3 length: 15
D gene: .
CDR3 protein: CASSPGGSGFTEAFF

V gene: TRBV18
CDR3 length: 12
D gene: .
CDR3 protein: CASSRRTSEAFF

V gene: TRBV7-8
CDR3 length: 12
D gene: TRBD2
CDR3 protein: CASSQAGGAQFF

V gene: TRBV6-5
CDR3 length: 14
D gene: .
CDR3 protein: CASRVQMMGTEAFF

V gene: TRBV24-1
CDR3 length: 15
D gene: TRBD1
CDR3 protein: CATSVAGTGNNEQFF

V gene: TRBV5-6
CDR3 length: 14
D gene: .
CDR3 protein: CASRGRGYTDTQYF

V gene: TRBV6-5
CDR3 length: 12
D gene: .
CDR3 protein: CASSSADYEQYF

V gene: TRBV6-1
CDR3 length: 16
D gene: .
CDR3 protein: CASSEDLGHGNQPQHF

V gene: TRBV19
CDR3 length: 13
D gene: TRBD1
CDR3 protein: CASSTTGVQPQHF

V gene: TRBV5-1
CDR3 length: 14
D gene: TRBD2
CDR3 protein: CASSVTSGRNEQYF

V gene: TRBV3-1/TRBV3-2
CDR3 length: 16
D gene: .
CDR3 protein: CASSQDWGPGNQPQHF

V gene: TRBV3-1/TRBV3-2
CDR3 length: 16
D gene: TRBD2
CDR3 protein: CASSPGTSGGGETQYF

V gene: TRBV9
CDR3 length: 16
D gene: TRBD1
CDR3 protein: CASSVLGTGGRNEQFF

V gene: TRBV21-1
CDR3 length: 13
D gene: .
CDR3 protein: CASSKNSDDEAFF

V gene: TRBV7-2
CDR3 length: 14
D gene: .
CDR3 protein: CASSLQGLADTQYF

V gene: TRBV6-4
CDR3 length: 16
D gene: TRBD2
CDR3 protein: CASSEGLALGTDTQYF

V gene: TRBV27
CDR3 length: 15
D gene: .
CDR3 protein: CASSFGPRINYGYTF

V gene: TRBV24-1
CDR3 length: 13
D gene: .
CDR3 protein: CATSRETTGELFF

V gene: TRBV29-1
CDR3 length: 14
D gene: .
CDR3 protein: CSVEDTGRGFEQYF

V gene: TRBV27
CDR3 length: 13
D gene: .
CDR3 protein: CASSRTGVYEQYF

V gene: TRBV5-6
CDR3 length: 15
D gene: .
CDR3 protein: CASSLTAGASYGYTF

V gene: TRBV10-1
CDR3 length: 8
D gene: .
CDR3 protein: CASRGHTF

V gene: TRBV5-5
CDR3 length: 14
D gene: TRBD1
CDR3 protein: CASSAQGWNTEAFF

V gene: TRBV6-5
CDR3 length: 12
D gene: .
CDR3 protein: CASRAVQETQYF

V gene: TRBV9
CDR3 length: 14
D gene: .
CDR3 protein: CASALTSGANVLTF

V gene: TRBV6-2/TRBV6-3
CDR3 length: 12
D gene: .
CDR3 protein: CASSPGSYEQYF

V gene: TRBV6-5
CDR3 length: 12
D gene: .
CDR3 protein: CASKNGNTEAFF

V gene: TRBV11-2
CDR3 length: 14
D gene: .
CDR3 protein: CASSLGGVGDEQYF

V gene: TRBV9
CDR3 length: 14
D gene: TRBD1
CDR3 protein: CASSARQGTSPLHF

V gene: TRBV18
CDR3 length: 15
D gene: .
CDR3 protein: CASSPFQGSGNTIYF

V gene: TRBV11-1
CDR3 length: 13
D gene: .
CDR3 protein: CSTRGTRNTEAFF

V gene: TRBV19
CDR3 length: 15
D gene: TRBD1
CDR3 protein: CASMDAGQGAYEQYF

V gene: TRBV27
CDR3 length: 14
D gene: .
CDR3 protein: CASSLSPWADTQYF

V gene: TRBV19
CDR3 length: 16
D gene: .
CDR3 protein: CASSIVRGNGNQPQHF

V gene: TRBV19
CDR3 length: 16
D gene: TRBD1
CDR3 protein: CASSIEATGRNQPQHF

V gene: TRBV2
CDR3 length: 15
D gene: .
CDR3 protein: CASSRDGGYNSPLHF

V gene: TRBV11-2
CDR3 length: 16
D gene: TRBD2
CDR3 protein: CASSRTSGTNTGELFF

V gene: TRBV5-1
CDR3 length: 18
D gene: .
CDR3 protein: CASSFRSTENSAGNTIYF

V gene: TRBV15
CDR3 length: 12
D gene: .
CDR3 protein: CATTKAGYEQYF

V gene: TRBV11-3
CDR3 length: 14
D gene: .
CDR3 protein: CASSLEGLNTEAFF

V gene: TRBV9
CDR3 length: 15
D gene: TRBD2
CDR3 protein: CASHPYSGTTNEQFF

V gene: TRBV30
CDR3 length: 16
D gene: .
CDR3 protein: CAWSPSRVSTNEKLFF